This TCR beta chain was recovered during a study of siplizumab effects on memory and regulatory T cells. V was clipped by 4 bases and J by 0 bases; unmatched bases: 13. The CDR3 length is 20 residues. Germline assignment: CDR1 SGHRS and CDR2 YFSETQ. Findings of the study overall: Under siplizumab, alloreactive sequences traced to unstimulated CD4+ memory cells were significantly reduced. Unstimulated subsets contained matches for only a minor fraction of alloreactive clones.

Each sample had around 99,000 TCR templates assayed. Clones were sequenced by immunoSEQ multiplex PCR, and TCRdb holds only the in-frame ones, with some missing. The table lists roughly 120,000 clones, 92% of them singletons. On this clone: Its specificity is unknown.

The sample comprised Tregs sorted from blood. V is TRBV5-1 and J is TRBJ2-2; 12 bases are shared with TRBD2. The clonotype comes from a human donor in good health. CDR3 coding DNA: TGCGCCAGCAGCCTGAGGGCTTGGACTAGCGGGGCGGCGAACACCGGGGAGCTGTTTTTT. It encodes CASSLRAWTSGAANTGELFF.